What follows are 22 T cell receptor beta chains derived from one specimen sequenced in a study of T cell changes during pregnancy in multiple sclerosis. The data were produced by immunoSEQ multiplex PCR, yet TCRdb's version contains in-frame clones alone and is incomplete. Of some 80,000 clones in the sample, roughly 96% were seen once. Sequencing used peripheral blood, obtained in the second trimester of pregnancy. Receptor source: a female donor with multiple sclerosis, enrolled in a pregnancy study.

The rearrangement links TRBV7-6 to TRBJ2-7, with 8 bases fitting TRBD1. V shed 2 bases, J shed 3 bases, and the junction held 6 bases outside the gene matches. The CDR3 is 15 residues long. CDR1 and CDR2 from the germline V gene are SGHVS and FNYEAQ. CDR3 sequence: CASSLRTGGFYEQYF. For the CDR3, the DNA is TGTGCCAGCAGCTTAAGAACAGGGGGGTTCTACGAGCAGTACTTC.

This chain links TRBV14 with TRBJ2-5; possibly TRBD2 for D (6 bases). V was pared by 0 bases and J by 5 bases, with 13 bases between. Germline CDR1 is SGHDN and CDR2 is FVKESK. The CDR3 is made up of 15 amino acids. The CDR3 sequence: CASSQDRGSYETQYF. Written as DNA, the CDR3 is TGTGCCAGCAGCCAAGATCGGGGGTCTTACGAGACCCAGTACTTC. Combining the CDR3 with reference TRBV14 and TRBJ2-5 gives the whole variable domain EAGVTQFPSHSVIEKGQTVTLRCDPISGHDNLYWYRRVMGKEIKFLLHFVKESKQDESGMPNNRFLAERTGGTYSTLKVQPAELEDSGVYFCASSQDRGSYETQYFGPGTRLLVL.

CDR3 residues: CSVILSGRSYEQFF. For the CDR3, the DNA is TGCAGCGTTATACTTAGCGGGAGATCCTATGAGCAGTTCTTC. The chain employs TRBV29-1 and TRBJ2-1; 9 bases map to TRBD2. Germline CDR1 and CDR2: SQVTM and ANQGSEA. The trim removed 5 bases at V and 8 bases at J, leaving 10 bases unmatched. This CDR3 has 14 amino acids.

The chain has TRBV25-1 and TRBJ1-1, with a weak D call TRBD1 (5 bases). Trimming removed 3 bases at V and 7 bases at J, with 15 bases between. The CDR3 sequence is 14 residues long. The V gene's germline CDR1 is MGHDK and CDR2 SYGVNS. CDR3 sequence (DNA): TGTGCCAGCAGTGATATTAGGGGATATGGTGAAGCTTTCTTT. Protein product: CASSDIRGYGEAFF.

The CDR3 nucleotides are TGTGCCAGTAATACGGGAGCAGATACGCAGTATTTT. Residues: CASNTGADTQYF. This sequence joins TRBV19 and TRBJ2-3; tentative D call: TRBD2 (6 bases). The length of the CDR3 is 12 residues. Germline V gene data show CDR1 as LNHDA and CDR2 as SQIVND (reference sequence). Trimming stripped 7 bases from V and 4 bases from J, with 9 bases between. Full variable domain (outside the CDR3, taken from reference TRBV19 and TRBJ2-3): DGGITQSPKYLFRKEGQNVTLSCEQNLNHDAMYWYRQDPGQGLRLIYYSQIVNDFQKGDIAEGYSVSREKKESFPLTVTSAQKNPTAFYLCASNTGADTQYFGPGTRLTVL.

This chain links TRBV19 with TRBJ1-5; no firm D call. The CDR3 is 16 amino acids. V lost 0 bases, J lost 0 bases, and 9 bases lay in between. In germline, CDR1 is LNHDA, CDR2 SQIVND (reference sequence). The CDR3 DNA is TGTGCCAGTAGTATAGATCCCAGGTTTAGCAATCAGCCCCAGCATTTT. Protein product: CASSIDPRFSNQPQHF.

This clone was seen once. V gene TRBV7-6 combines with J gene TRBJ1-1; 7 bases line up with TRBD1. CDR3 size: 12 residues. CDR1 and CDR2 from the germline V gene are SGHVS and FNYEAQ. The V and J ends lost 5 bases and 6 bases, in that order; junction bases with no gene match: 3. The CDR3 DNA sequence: TGTGCCAGCAGCGAGACAGGGTCTGAAGCTTTCTTT. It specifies CASSETGSEAFF. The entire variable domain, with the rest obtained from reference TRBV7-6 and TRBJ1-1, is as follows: GAGVSQSPRYKVTKRGQDVALRCDPISGHVSLYWYRQALGQGPEFLTYFNYEAQQDKSGLPNDRFSAERPEGSISTLTIQRTEQRDSAMYRCASSETGSEAFFGQGTRLTVV.

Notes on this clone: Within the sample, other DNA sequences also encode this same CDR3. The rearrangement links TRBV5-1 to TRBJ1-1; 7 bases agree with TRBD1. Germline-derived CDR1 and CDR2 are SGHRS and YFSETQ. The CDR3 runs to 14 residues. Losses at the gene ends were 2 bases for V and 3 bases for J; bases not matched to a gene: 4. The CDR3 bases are TGCGCCAGCAGCTTTAGGACAGGTGACACTGAAGCTTTCTTT. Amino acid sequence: CASSFRTGDTEAFF.

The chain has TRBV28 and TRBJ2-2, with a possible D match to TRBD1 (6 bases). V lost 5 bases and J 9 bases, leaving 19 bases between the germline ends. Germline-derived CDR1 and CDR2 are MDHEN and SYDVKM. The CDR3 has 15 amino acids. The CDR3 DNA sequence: TGTGCCAGCAGTCCCGACTACAGGGCGCGCCGGGAGCTGTTTTTT. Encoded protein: CASSPDYRARRELFF. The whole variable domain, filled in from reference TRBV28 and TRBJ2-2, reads DVKVTQSSRYLVKRTGEKVFLECVQDMDHENMFWYRQDPGLGLRLIYFSYDVKMKEKGDIPEGYSVSREKKERFSLILESASTNQTSMYLCASSPDYRARRELFFGEGSRLTVL.

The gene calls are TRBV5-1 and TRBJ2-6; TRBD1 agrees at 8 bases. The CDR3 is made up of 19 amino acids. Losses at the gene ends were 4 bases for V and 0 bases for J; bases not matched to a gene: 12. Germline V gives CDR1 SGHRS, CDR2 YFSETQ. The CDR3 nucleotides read TGCGCCAGCAGCAGAACAGCCGGGACAGGCCTCTCTGGGGCCAACGTCCTGACTTTC. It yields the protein CASSRTAGTGLSGANVLTF.

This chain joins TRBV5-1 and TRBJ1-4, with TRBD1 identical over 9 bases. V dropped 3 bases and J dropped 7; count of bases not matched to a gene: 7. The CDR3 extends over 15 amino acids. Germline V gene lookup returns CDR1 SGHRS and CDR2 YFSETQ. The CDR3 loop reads CASSSTGGSGEKLFF. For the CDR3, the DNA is TGCGCCAGCAGCTCAACAGGGGGCTCTGGTGAAAAACTGTTTTTT.

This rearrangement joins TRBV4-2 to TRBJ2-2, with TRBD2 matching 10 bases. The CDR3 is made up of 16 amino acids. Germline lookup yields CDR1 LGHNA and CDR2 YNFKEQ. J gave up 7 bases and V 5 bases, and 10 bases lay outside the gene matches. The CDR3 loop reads CASSEGEREGNGELFF. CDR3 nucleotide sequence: TGTGCCAGCAGCGAGGGGGAGCGGGAGGGCAACGGGGAGCTGTTTTTT.

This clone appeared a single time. CDR3 sequence reads: CASQGLGNKEAFF. The CDR3 DNA reads as TGTGCCTCACAGGGTTTGGGGAATAAAGAAGCTTTCTTT. The chain is built from TRBV6-1 and TRBJ1-1, with a possible D match to TRBD1 (6 bases). Trimming took off 11 bases at V and 8 bases at J, with 21 bases between the two ends. Germline V gene data show CDR1 as MNHNS and CDR2 as SASEGT. The CDR3 runs 13 residues.

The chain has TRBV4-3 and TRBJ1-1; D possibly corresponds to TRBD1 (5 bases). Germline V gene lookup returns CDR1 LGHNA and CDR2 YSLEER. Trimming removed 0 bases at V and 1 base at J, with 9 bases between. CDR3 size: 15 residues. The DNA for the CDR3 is TGCGCCAGCAGCCAAGATTGGGGGGGGAACACTGAAGCTTTCTTT. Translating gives CASSQDWGGNTEAFF.

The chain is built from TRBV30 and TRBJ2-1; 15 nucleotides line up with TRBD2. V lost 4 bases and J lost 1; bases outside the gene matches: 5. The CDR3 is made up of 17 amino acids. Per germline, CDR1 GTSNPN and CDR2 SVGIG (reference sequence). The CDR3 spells CAWTVGLAGGSYNEQFF. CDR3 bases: TGTGCCTGGACCGTGGGACTAGCGGGAGGATCCTACAATGAGCAGTTCTTC.

The CDR3 loop is CASSLVVSDNYGYTF. Written as DNA, the CDR3 is TGCGCCAGCAGCTTGGTGGTCAGTGATAACTATGGCTACACCTTC. The chain recombines TRBV5-1 with TRBJ1-2; D call uncertain. The V end was cut by 0 bases, the J end by 1 base, with 10 bases between. Germline assignment: CDR1 SGHRS and CDR2 YFSETQ. This CDR3 is 15 amino acids long.

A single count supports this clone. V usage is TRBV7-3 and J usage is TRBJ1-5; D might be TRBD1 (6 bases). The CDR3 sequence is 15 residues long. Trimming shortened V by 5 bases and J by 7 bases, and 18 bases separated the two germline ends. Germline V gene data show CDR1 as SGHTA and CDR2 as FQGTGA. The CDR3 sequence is CASSLIGGLGQPQHF. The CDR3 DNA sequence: TGTGCCAGCAGCCTTATAGGGGGTTTAGGGCAGCCCCAGCATTTT. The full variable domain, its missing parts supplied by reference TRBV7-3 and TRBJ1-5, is GAGVSQTPSNKVTEKGKYVELRCDPISGHTALYWYRQSLGQGPEFLIYFQGTGAADDSGLPNDRFFAVRPEGSVSTLKIQRTERGDSAVYLCASSLIGGLGQPQHFGDGTRLSIL.

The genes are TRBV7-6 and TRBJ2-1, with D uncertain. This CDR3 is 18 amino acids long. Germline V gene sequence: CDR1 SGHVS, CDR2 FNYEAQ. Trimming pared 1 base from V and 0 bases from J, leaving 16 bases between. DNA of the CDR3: TGTGCCAGCAGCTTAGTAGCCCCGTACCCGAGCTCCTACAATGAGCAGTTCTTC. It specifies CASSLVAPYPSSYNEQFF. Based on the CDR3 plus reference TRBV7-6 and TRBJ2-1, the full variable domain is GAGVSQSPRYKVTKRGQDVALRCDPISGHVSLYWYRQALGQGPEFLTYFNYEAQQDKSGLPNDRFSAERPEGSISTLTIQRTEQRDSAMYRCASSLVAPYPSSYNEQFFGPGTRLTVL.

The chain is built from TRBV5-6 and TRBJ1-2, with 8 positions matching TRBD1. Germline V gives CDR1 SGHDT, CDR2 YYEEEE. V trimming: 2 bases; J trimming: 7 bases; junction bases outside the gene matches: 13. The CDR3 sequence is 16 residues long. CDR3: CASSFGQGGASGGYTF. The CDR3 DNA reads TGTGCCAGCAGCTTCGGACAGGGAGGTGCATCGGGTGGCTACACCTTC. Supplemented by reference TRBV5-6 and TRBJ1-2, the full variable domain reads DAGVTQSPTHLIKTRGQQVTLRCSPKSGHDTVSWYQQALGQGPQFIFQYYEEEERQRGNFPDRFSGHQFPNYSSELNVNALLLGDSALYLCASSFGQGGASGGYTFGSGTRLTVV.

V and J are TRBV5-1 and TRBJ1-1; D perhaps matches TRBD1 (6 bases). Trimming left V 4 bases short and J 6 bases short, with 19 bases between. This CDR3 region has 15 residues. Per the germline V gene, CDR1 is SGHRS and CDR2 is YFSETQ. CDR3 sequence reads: CASSVGHSSGSEAFF. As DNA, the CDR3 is TGCGCCAGCAGCGTGGGACATTCTTCTGGCTCTGAAGCTTTCTTT.

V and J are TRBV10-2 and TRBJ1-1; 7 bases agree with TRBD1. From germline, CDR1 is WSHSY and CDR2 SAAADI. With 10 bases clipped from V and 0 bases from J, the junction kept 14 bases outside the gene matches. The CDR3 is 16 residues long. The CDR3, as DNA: TGCGCCACTTGGGACAGCTTACTTCCTTTGAACACTGAAGCTTTCTTT. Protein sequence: CATWDSLLPLNTEAFF.

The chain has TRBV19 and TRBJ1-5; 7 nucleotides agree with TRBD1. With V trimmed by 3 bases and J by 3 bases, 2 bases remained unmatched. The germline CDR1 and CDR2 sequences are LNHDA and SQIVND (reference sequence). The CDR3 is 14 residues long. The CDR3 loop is CASSIDRVNQPQHF. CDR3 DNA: TGTGCCAGTAGTATCGACAGGGTCAATCAGCCCCAGCATTTT.